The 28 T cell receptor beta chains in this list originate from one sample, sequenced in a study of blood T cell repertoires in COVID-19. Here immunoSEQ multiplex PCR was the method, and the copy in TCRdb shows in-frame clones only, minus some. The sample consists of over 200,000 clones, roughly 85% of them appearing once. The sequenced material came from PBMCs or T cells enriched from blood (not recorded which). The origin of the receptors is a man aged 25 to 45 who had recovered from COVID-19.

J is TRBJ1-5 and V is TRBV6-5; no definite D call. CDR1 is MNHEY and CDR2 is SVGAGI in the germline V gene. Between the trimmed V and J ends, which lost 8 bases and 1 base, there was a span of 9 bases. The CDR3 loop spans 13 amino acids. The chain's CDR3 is CASQDLSNQPQHF. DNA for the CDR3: TGTGCCAGCCAGGATTTAAGCAATCAGCCCCAGCATTTT.

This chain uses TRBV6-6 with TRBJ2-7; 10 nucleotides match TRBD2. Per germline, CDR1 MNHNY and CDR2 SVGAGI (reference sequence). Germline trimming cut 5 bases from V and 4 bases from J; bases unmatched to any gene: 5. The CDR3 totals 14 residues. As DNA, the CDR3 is TGTGCCAGCAGTACTAGGACTAGCGGTTACGAGCAGTACTTC. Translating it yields CASSTRTSGYEQYF.

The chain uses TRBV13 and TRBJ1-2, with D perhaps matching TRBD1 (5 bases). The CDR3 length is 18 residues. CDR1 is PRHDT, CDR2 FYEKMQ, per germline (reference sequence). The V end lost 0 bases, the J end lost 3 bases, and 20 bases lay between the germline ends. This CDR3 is CASSLGPLPDSWDYGYTF. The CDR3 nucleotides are TGTGCCAGCAGCTTAGGCCCCTTACCTGACAGCTGGGACTATGGCTACACCTTC.

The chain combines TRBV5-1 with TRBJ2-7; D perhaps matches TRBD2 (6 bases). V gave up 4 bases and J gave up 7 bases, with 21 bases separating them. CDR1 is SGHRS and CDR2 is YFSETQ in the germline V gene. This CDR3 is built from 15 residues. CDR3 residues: CASSLTPAGPGEQYF. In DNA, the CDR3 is TGCGCCAGCAGCCTCACCCCAGCGGGCCCGGGGGAGCAGTACTTC.

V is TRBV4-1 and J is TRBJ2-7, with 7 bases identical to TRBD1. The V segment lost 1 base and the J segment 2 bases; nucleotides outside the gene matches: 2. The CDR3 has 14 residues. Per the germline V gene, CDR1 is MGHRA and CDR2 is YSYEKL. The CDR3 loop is CASSQGQGAYEQYF. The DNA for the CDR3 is TGCGCCAGCAGCCAAGGGCAGGGGGCCTACGAGCAGTACTTC.

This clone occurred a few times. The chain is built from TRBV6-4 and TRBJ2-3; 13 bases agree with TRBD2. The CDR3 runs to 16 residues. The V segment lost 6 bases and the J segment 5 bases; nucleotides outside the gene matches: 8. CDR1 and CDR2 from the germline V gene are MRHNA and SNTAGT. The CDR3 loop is CASSAGLAGEIDTQYF. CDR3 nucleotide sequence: TGTGCCAGCAGCGCTGGACTAGCGGGAGAAATAGATACGCAGTATTTT.

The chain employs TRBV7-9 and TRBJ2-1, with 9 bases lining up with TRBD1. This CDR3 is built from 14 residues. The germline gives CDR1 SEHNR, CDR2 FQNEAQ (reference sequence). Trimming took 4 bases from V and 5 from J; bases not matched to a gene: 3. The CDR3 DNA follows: TGTGCCAGCAGCTCGGACAGGGGAGACAATGAGCAGTTCTTC. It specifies CASSSDRGDNEQFF.

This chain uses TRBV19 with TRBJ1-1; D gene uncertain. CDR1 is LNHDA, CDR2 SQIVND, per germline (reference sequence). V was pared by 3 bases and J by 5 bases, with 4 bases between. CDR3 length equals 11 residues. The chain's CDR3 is CASSMATEAFF. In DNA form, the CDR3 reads TGTGCCAGTAGTATGGCAACTGAAGCTTTCTTT.

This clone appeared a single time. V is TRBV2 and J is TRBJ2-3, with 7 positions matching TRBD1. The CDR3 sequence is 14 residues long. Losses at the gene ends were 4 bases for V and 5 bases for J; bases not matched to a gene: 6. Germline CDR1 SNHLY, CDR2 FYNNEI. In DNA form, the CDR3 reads TGTGCCAGCAGTGTAAGCAGGGGGAAAGATACGCAGTATTTT. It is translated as CASSVSRGKDTQYF. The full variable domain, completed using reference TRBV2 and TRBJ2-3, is EPEVTQTPSHQVTQMGQEVILRCVPISNHLYFYWYRQILGQKVEFLVSFYNNEISEKSEIFDDQFSVERPDGSNFTLKIRSTKLEDSAMYFCASSVSRGKDTQYFGPGTRLTVL.

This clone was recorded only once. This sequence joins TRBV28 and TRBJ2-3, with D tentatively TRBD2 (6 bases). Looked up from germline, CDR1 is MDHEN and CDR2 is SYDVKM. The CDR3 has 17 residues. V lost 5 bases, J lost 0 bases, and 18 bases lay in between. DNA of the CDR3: TGTGCCAGCAGTCCCCGCGGGGCGGGGATAAGCACAGATACGCAGTATTTT. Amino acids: CASSPRGAGISTDTQYF.

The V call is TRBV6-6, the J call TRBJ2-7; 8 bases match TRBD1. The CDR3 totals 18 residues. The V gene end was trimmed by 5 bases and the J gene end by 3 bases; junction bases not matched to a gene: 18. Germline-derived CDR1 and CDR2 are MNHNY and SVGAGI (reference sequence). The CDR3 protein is CASSLETGVTFLFYEQYF. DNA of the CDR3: TGTGCCAGCAGTCTCGAGACAGGGGTTACTTTTTTATTCTACGAGCAGTACTTC.

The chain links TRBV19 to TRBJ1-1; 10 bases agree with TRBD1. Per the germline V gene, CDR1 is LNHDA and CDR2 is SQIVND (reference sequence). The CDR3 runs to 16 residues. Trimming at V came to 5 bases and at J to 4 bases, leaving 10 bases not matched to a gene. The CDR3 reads CASSPQTGTGVTEAFF. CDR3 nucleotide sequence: TGTGCCAGTAGTCCCCAAACCGGGACAGGGGTCACTGAAGCTTTCTTT.

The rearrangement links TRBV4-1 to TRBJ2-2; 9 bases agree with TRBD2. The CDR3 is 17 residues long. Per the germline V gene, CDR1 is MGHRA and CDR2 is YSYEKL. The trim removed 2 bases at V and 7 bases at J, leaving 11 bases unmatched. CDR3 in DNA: TGCGCCAGCAGCCAACCAAGCGGGAGGAGGGGGTTCGGGGAGCTGTTTTTT. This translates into CASSQPSGRRGFGELFF.

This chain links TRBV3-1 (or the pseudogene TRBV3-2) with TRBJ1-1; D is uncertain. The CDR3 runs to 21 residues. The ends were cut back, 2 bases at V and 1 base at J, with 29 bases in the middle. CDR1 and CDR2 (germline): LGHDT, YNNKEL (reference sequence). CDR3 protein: CASSQRLVYPGLYYGNTEAFF. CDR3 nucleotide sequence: TGTGCCAGCAGCCAACGTCTAGTGTACCCGGGGTTATATTACGGGAACACTGAAGCTTTCTTT.

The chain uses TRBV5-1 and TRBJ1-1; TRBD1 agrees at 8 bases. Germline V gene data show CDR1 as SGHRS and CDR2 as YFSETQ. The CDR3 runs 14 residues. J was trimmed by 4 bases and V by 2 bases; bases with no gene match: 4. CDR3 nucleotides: TGCGCCAGCAGCTTCCAGGGGGCAGGCACTGAAGCTTTCTTT. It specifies CASSFQGAGTEAFF.

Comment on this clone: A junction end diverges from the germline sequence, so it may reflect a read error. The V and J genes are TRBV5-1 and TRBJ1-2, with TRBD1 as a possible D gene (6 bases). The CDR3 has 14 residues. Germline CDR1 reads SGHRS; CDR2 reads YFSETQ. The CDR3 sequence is CASSLTGNNYDYTF. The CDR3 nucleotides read TGCGCCAGCAGCTTGACAGGGAATAACTATGACTACACCTTC.

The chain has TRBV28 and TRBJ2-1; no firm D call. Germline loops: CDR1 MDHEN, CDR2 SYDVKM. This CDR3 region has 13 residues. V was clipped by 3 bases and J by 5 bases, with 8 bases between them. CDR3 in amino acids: CASSFSGHNEQFF. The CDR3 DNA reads TGTGCCAGCAGTTTTTCAGGCCACAATGAGCAGTTCTTC.

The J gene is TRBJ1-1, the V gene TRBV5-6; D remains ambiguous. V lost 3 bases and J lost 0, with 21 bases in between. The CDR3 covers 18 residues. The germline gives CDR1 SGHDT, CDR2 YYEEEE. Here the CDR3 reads CASSWSGRPGIMNTEAFF. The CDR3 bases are TGTGCCAGCAGCTGGTCGGGAAGGCCCGGGATTATGAACACTGAAGCTTTCTTT.

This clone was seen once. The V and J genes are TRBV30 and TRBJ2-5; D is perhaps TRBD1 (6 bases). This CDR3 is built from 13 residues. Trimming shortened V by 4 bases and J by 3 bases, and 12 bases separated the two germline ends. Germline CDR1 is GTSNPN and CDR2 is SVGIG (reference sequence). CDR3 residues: CAWNPQGKETQYF. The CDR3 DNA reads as TGTGCCTGGAACCCACAGGGAAAAGAGACCCAGTACTTC.

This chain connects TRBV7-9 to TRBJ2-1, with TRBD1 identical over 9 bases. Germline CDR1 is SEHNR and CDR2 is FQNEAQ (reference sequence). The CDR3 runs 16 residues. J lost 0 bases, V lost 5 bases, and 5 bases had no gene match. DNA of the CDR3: TGTGCCAGCAGCCCCGGGACAGGGAGCTCCTACAATGAGCAGTTCTTC. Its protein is CASSPGTGSSYNEQFF.

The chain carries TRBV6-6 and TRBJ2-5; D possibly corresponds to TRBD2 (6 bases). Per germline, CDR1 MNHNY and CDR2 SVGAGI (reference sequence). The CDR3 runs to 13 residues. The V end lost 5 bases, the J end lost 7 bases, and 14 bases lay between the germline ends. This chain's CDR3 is CASSGGTGLTQYF. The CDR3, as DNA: TGTGCCAGCAGTGGCGGGACGGGGCTGACCCAGTACTTC.

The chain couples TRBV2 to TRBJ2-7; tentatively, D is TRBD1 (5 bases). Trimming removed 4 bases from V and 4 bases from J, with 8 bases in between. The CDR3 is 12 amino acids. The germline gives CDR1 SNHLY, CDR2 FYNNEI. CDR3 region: CASSASGYEQYF. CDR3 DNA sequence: TGTGCCAGCAGTGCCTCAGGGTACGAGCAGTACTTC.

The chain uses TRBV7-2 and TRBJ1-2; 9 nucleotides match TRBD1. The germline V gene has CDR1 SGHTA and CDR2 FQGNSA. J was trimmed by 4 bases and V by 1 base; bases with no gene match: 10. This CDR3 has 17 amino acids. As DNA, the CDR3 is TGTGCCAGCAGCTTAGAAAAAAGAACGGACAGGGGCTATGGCTACACCTTC. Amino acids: CASSLEKRTDRGYGYTF.

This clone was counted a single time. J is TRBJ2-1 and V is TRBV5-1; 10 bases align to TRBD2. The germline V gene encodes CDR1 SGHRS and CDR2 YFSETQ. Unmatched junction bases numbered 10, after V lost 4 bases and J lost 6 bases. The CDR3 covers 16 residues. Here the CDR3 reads CASSPMVSGGINEQFF. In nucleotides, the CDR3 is TGCGCCAGCAGCCCCATGGTTAGCGGGGGGATCAATGAGCAGTTCTTC. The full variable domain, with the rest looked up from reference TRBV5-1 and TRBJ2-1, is KAGVTQTPRYLIKTRGQQVTLSCSPISGHRSVSWYQQTPGQGLQFLFEYFSETQRNKGNFPGRFSGRQFSNSRSEMNVSTLELGDSALYLCASSPMVSGGINEQFFGPGTRLTVL.

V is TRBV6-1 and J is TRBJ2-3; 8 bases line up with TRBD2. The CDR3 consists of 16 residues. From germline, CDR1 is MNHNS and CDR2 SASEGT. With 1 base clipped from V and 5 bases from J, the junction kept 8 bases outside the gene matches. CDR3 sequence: CASSEVGGGQGDTQYF. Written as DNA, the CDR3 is TGTGCCAGCAGTGAAGTAGGCGGGGGGCAGGGAGATACGCAGTATTTT.

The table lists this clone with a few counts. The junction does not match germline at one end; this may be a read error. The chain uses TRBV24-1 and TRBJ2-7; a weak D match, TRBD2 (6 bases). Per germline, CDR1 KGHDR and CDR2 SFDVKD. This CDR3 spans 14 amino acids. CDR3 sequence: CAPRGTGVSGEQYF. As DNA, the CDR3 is TGTGCCCCCAGAGGGACGGGAGTGTCTGGCGAGCAGTACTTC.

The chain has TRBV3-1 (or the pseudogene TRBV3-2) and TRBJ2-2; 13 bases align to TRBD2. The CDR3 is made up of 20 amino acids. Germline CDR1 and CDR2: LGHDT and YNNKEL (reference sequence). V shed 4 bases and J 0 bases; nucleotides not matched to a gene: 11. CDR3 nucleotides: TGTGCCAGCAGCCCAGGACTAGCGGGAGAGGTTTTAACGAACACCGGGGAGCTGTTTTTT. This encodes CASSPGLAGEVLTNTGELFF.

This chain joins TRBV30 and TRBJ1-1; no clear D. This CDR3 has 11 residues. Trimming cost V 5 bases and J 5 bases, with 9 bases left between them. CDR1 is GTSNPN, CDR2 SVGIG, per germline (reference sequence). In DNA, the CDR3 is TGTGCCTGGCTACGTTGGACTGAAGCTTTCTTT. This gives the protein CAWLRWTEAFF.